This TCR beta chain derives from a study of T cell repertoires in cytomegalovirus infection. The wider study: Peptides in the study included HLA-C-restricted and HLA-B-restricted CMV epitopes. Based on public TCR beta signatures, there were indications of CMV infection and of a matching HLA type.

Concerning this clonotype: The antigen remains unidentified.

Study-level findings and limits: Summed frequency of public TCR beta families distinguished CMV carriers with the relevant HLA.

The CDR3 runs 17 residues. V dropped 6 bases and J dropped 8; count of bases not matched to a gene: 16. Per germline, CDR1 MDHEN and CDR2 SYDVKM. TCRdb used MiXCR to reprocess the reads, holding one entry per CDR3 protein. The table shows some 920,000 distinct CDR3 sequences, with approximately 31% occurring only once. The receptor was isolated from a human donor in good health (CMV status not recorded). Some clones in this sample may be carry-over from other donors' samples. V is TRBV28 and J is TRBJ2-1, with TRBD1 identical over 10 bases. The input for sequencing was cultured CD8+ T cells from PBMCs, taken from culture after CMV antigen stimulation. In DNA form, the CDR3 reads TGTGCCAGCAGCTCACGTCCCGGGACAGGGGCCTCCCATGAGCAGTTCTTC. Translated: CASSSRPGTGASHEQFF.